Shown below are 12 T cell receptor beta chains from a single sample sequenced in a study of T cell responses to AZD1222 COVID-19 vaccine. The table came from immunoSEQ multiplex PCR; TCRdb's copy has only in-frame clones and leaves some out. The sample contains some 87,000 clones, more than 75% of which appear only once. The source material was peripheral blood, sampled on day 0 of MenACWY control vaccination. These receptors came from an adult in good health.

This clone is a singleton in its sample. The J gene is TRBJ1-2, the V gene TRBV7-8; 9 bases agree with TRBD1. Germline V gene data show CDR1 as SGHVS and CDR2 as FQNEAQ. The CDR3 length is 15 residues. V was pared by 1 base and J by 8 bases, with 8 bases of the junction left unmatched. Here the CDR3 reads CASSLGTGGAYGYTF. CDR3 coding DNA: TGTGCCAGCAGCTTAGGTACAGGGGGCGCTTACGGCTACACCTTC.

The gene calls are TRBV28 and TRBJ2-3; 14 nucleotides agree with TRBD2. J was trimmed by 6 bases and V by 7 bases; bases with no gene match: 12. The germline V gene encodes CDR1 MDHEN and CDR2 SYDVKM. This CDR3 spans 17 amino acids. In DNA, the CDR3 is TGTGCCAGCAACCGTCCGGGACTAGCGGGAGAAACGGATACGCAGTATTTT. It is translated as CASNRPGLAGETDTQYF.

In DNA form, the CDR3 reads TGTGCCACCCCCAGTTCGGAGGTACTTGGAAACACCATATATTTT. Encoded protein: CATPSSEVLGNTIYF. V usage is TRBV24-1 and J usage is TRBJ1-3; D uncertain. CDR1 is KGHDR and CDR2 is SFDVKD in the germline V gene. V was pared by 9 bases and J by 3 bases, with 17 bases between. This CDR3 has 15 amino acids.

This rearrangement joins TRBV24-1 to TRBJ2-7, with 9 bases fitting TRBD1. Germline V gives CDR1 KGHDR, CDR2 SFDVKD. V was pared by 4 bases and J by 5 bases, with 5 bases of the junction left unmatched. The CDR3 is made up of 14 amino acids. The CDR3 reads CATSDMGQGDEQYF. Written as DNA, the CDR3 is TGTGCCACCAGTGACATGGGACAGGGCGACGAGCAGTACTTC.

The chain links TRBV6-2 or TRBV6-3 to TRBJ1-5; D may be TRBD1 (5 bases). CDR3 length equals 15 residues. Trimming shortened V by 6 bases and J by 3 bases, and 15 bases separated the two germline ends. CDR1 is MNHEY, CDR2 SVGEGT, per germline. CDR3 nucleotides: TGTGCCAGCAGCCACAGGACGGCGGTCAATCAGCCCCAGCATTTT. It specifies CASSHRTAVNQPQHF.

The chain uses TRBV28 and TRBJ1-2; maybe TRBD1 (6 bases). V lost 8 bases and J lost 3, with 13 bases in between. The germline CDR1 and CDR2 sequences are MDHEN and SYDVKM. This CDR3 spans 13 amino acids. CDR3 amino acids: CASVGGQYYGYTF. The CDR3 DNA reads as TGTGCCAGCGTCGGAGGACAGTACTATGGCTACACCTTC.

This clone showed up just once. The V and J genes are TRBV28 and TRBJ1-1; no firm D call. CDR1 is MDHEN, CDR2 SYDVKM, per germline. The ends were cut back, 5 bases at V and 3 bases at J, with 19 bases in the middle. There are 16 residues in the CDR3. The CDR3 loop is CASSPYPTMGDTEAFF. In DNA form, the CDR3 reads TGTGCCAGCAGTCCCTATCCAACAATGGGTGACACTGAAGCTTTCTTT. The full variable domain, completed using reference TRBV28 and TRBJ1-1, is DVKVTQSSRYLVKRTGEKVFLECVQDMDHENMFWYRQDPGLGLRLIYFSYDVKMKEKGDIPEGYSVSREKKERFSLILESASTNQTSMYLCASSPYPTMGDTEAFFGQGTRLTVV.

The chain employs TRBV6-1 and TRBJ1-6; D not certain. The germline gives CDR1 MNHNS, CDR2 SASEGT. Trimming shortened V by 3 bases and J by 0 bases, and 3 bases separated the two germline ends. The CDR3 covers 14 residues. The CDR3 region has the DNA TGTGCCAGCAGTGAGGGCTCCTATAATTCACCCCTCCACTTT. It translates to CASSEGSYNSPLHF.

This clone was detected only a few times. V gene TRBV5-1 combines with J gene TRBJ2-3, with 11 bases aligning to TRBD2. V trimming: 5 bases; J trimming: 4 bases; junction bases outside the gene matches: 6. CDR1 is SGHRS, CDR2 YFSETQ, per germline. The CDR3 sequence is 15 residues long. CDR3 in amino acids: CASRFSGGEADTQYF. For the CDR3, the DNA is TGCGCCAGCAGATTTAGCGGGGGGGAGGCAGATACGCAGTATTTT. Combining the CDR3 with reference TRBV5-1 and TRBJ2-3 gives the whole variable domain KAGVTQTPRYLIKTRGQQVTLSCSPISGHRSVSWYQQTPGQGLQFLFEYFSETQRNKGNFPGRFSGRQFSNSRSEMNVSTLELGDSALYLCASRFSGGEADTQYFGPGTRLTVL.

This chain joins TRBV24-1 and TRBJ2-3, with D unclear. V dropped 0 bases and J dropped 11 bases, with 14 bases sitting between them. Germline-derived CDR1 and CDR2 are KGHDR and SFDVKD. The CDR3 has 14 residues. The CDR3 DNA sequence: TGTGCCACCAGTGATTTGACCCGTCAAATGGGGCAGTATTTT. Its protein is CATSDLTRQMGQYF.

About this clone: This sample also contains other DNA sequences that code for the same CDR3. This chain joins TRBV28 and TRBJ1-4, with a weak D call TRBD1 (5 bases). From germline, CDR1 is MDHEN and CDR2 SYDVKM. Between the trimmed V and J ends, which lost 3 bases and 0 bases, there was a span of 8 bases. The CDR3 is made up of 15 amino acids. CDR3 residues: CASSFGAATNEKLFF. The DNA for the CDR3 is TGTGCCAGCAGTTTTGGGGCAGCAACTAATGAAAAACTGTTTTTT.

The CDR3 DNA is TGTGCCAGCACCCGAGGGGACAGGGTAAGTGGTGGCTACACCTTC. It specifies CASTRGDRVSGGYTF. This chain uses TRBV6-5 with TRBJ1-2; TRBD1 aligns across 9 bases. V lost 7 bases, J lost 7 bases, and 13 bases stayed unmatched. The CDR3 runs to 15 residues. Germline values: CDR1 MNHEY, CDR2 SVGAGI.